The 13 T cell receptor beta chains in this list originate from one sample, sequenced in a study of T cells in Graves' hyperthyroidism and ophthalmopathy. Template material for amplifying TCR beta CDR3 regions consisted of RNA transcripts. The primer set for the first-round RT-PCR of the TCR CDR3 was HTBI. MiXCR, applied by TCRdb to the multiplex PCR reads, yields one record per CDR3 protein. The table has around 600,000 distinct CDR3 sequences, 13% to 15% seen once. Material for sequencing was blood. These receptors were taken from a woman under 30 with Graves' ophthalmopathy.

The CDR3: CASSVDVAGGPGTDTQYF. CDR3 in DNA: TGTGCCAGCAGCGTAGACGTAGCGGGAGGGCCGGGCACAGATACGCAGTATTTT. The rearrangement joins TRBV9 to TRBJ2-3; 11 bases are a match to TRBD2. The CDR3 consists of 18 residues. V lost 0 bases and J lost 1; bases outside the gene matches: 7. Germline CDR1 and CDR2: SGDLS and YYNGEE.

The table lists this clonotype with many counts. The V call is TRBV3-1, the J call TRBJ2-1; 10 bases are shared with TRBD1. This CDR3 comprises 15 residues. Germline trimming cut 4 bases from V and 3 bases from J; bases unmatched to any gene: 3. From germline, CDR1 is LGHDT and CDR2 YNNKEL (reference sequence). DNA of the CDR3: TGTGCCAGCAGCCCGGACAGGGGGGACTACAATGAGCAGTTCTTC. Its protein is CASSPDRGDYNEQFF.

At least ten counts were recorded for this clonotype. The chain is built from TRBV3-1 and TRBJ1-5, with 8 bases that match TRBD1. CDR3 size: 15 residues. Germline V CDR1 and CDR2: LGHDT, YNNKEL (reference sequence). V trimming: 4 bases; J trimming: 3 bases; junction bases outside the gene matches: 5. CDR3 coding DNA: TGTGCCAGCAGCCGCGACAGGGGTCACAATCAGCCCCAGCATTTT. Amino acid sequence: CASSRDRGHNQPQHF.

In its sample, this clonotype was seen many times. The chain employs TRBV28 and TRBJ1-5, with 11 bases aligning to TRBD1. CDR1 and CDR2 from the germline V gene are MDHEN and SYDVKM. The CDR3 spans 15 residues. The trim removed 5 bases at V and 9 bases at J, leaving 9 bases unmatched. The CDR3 DNA follows: TGTGCCAGCAGTCAGGACAGGGGGCAGGTGGGGCCCCAGCATTTT. Residues: CASSQDRGQVGPQHF.

This clonotype was seen a handful of times. This sequence joins TRBV29-1 and TRBJ2-7; D perhaps matches TRBD1 (5 bases). Trimming cost V 5 bases and J 2 bases, with 16 bases left between them. Per the germline V gene, CDR1 is SQVTM and CDR2 is ANQGSEA. CDR3 length: 14 residues. CDR3 residues: CSVPSTQGPYEQYF. DNA for the CDR3: TGCAGCGTTCCGTCAACGCAGGGCCCCTACGAGCAGTACTTC.

In this sample, this clonotype turned up many times. This chain uses TRBV29-1 with TRBJ2-1; either TRBD1 or TRBD2 may supply D (5 bases each). CDR3 length: 13 amino acids. Germline V gene data show CDR1 as SQVTM and CDR2 as ANQGSEA. The V end was cut by 7 bases, the J end by 6 bases, with 16 bases between. For the CDR3, the DNA is TGCAGCGCTCCGAGCCCGGGGCGCAATGAGCAGTTCTTC. This encodes CSAPSPGRNEQFF.

Only a few counts were recorded for this clonotype. The chain is built from TRBV6-1 and TRBJ2-1; D is ambiguous. The germline V gene has CDR1 MNHNS and CDR2 SASEGT. The germline V and J ends were trimmed by 5 bases and 9 bases, with 11 bases remaining between them. There are 12 residues in the CDR3. The CDR3 sequence: CASSSDTIEQFF. The CDR3 DNA reads as TGTGCCAGCAGTTCCGATACGATTGAGCAGTTCTTC.

At least ten counts were recorded for this clonotype. This chain links TRBV29-1 with TRBJ2-1; D might be TRBD2 (5 bases). V was pared by 1 base and J by 12 bases, with 19 bases between. Germline CDR1 SQVTM, CDR2 ANQGSEA. This CDR3 spans 14 amino acids. The CDR3 coding sequence is TGCAGCGTTGAAGCGCGGACTCCCATACGTGGGCAGTTCTTC. This encodes CSVEARTPIRGQFF.

This clonotype has a count of ten or more. The rearrangement links TRBV20-1 to TRBJ2-1; D is perhaps TRBD2 (5 bases). Trimming cost V 3 bases and J 5 bases, with 17 bases left between them. Germline V gives CDR1 DFQATT, CDR2 SNEGSKA (reference sequence). The CDR3 is 15 amino acids. The CDR3 here is CSASGVGNPNNEQFF. DNA for the CDR3: TGCAGTGCTAGCGGGGTCGGGAACCCCAACAATGAGCAGTTCTTC.

This clonotype has ten or more counts. V usage is TRBV4-1 and J usage is TRBJ1-2; the D gene is possibly TRBD1 (5 bases). CDR1 and CDR2 from the germline V gene are MGHRA and YSYEKL. With 1 base removed from V and 5 bases from J, the gap between germline ends came to 14 bases. The CDR3 covers 15 residues. The CDR3 region is CASSQVFGSGYGYTF. The CDR3 bases are TGCGCCAGCAGCCAAGTTTTCGGATCAGGGTATGGCTACACCTTC.

The sample holds many counts of this clonotype. This chain uses TRBV5-1 with TRBJ1-3, with TRBD1 identical over 8 bases. The CDR3 length is 14 residues. Per germline, CDR1 SGHRS and CDR2 YFSETQ. V lost 4 bases and J lost 4; bases outside the gene matches: 4. DNA of the CDR3: TGCGCCAGCAGCACAGGGGGAGACGGAAACACCATATATTTT. This codes for CASSTGGDGNTIYF.

At least ten counts were recorded for this clonotype. This rearrangement joins TRBV28 to TRBJ1-6; 10 bases fit TRBD1. V was pared by 5 bases and J by 8 bases, with 6 bases of the junction left unmatched. CDR1 and CDR2 (germline): MDHEN, SYDVKM. The CDR3 contains 15 residues. The CDR3 is CASSQGGTGDSPLHF. The CDR3 nucleotides are TGTGCCAGCAGTCAGGGTGGGACAGGGGATTCACCCCTCCACTTT.

This clonotype has at least ten counts. This chain uses TRBV7-2 with TRBJ1-1, with D possibly TRBD1 on 6 matching bases. This CDR3 is built from 14 residues. Germline V gene sequence: CDR1 SGHTA, CDR2 FQGNSA. The germline V and J ends were trimmed by 5 bases and 7 bases, with 17 bases remaining between them. For the CDR3, the DNA is TGTGCCAGCAGCCCACGGCAGGGGACCAATGAAGCTTTCTTT. It encodes CASSPRQGTNEAFF.